These 18 T cell receptor beta chains were sequenced from one sample in a study of T cell changes during pregnancy in multiple sclerosis. Assay: immunoSEQ multiplex PCR; the TCRdb copy retains only in-frame clones and omits some. Of around 25,000 clones in the sample, just under 85% are singletons; the top ten hold around 16%. Material: CD8+ T cells from peripheral blood mononuclear cells, obtained in the first trimester of pregnancy. The receptors were gathered from a female donor in good health, enrolled as a control in a pregnancy study.

The table lists this clone with a count of one. The chain employs TRBV7-2 and TRBJ2-7; 7 nucleotides align to TRBD1. The CDR3 runs 18 residues. V lost 8 bases to trimming and J lost 1 base; unmatched junction nucleotides: 20. Germline V lookup: CDR1 SGHTA, CDR2 FQGNSA. The CDR3 sequence: CASRPASGSGTDSYEQYF. In DNA form, the CDR3 reads TGTGCCAGCCGGCCGGCCTCCGGCTCCGGGACAGATTCCTACGAGCAGTACTTC.

This clone was picked up one time. The chain links TRBV7-2 to TRBJ1-3, with 8 bases matching TRBD1. Germline assignment: CDR1 SGHTA and CDR2 FQGNSA. The CDR3 covers 16 residues. J lost 2 bases, V lost 1 base, and 4 bases had no gene match. This CDR3 reads CASSLEDRAPGNTIYF. The CDR3 DNA reads TGTGCCAGCAGCTTAGAGGACAGGGCCCCTGGAAACACCATATATTTT.

This chain links TRBV28 with TRBJ1-1; 7 bases align to TRBD1. The CDR3 totals 15 residues. Germline CDR1 is MDHEN and CDR2 is SYDVKM. The junction had 10 bases not matched to a gene; V was cut back by 6 bases and J by 3 bases. The CDR3 is CASSLGGQWDTEAFF. The CDR3 DNA reads as TGTGCCAGCAGCCTTGGGGGACAGTGGGACACTGAAGCTTTCTTT.

The J gene is TRBJ1-1, the V gene TRBV13; tentatively, D is TRBD1 (6 bases). Germline V gene data show CDR1 as PRHDT and CDR2 as FYEKMQ (reference sequence). The germline V and J ends were trimmed by 5 bases and 1 base, with 11 bases remaining between them. The CDR3 spans 14 residues. DNA of the CDR3: TGTGCCAGCAGCCGAGGACAGTCGAACACTGAAGCTTTCTTT. This gives the protein CASSRGQSNTEAFF.

V is TRBV28 and J is TRBJ2-7; 7 nucleotides agree with TRBD1. Trimming cost V 3 bases and J 3 bases; bases outside gene matches: 5. This CDR3 region has 14 residues. The germline CDR1 and CDR2 sequences are MDHEN and SYDVKM. The CDR3 loop reads CASSLVAGGYEQYF. The CDR3, as DNA: TGTGCCAGCAGTTTGGTGGCAGGGGGCTACGAGCAGTACTTC.

The genes are TRBV6-5 and TRBJ2-7, with TRBD2 identical over 10 bases. The germline CDR1 and CDR2 sequences are MNHEY and SVGAGI. There are 10 residues in the CDR3. CDR3 sequence (DNA): TGTGCGGGACTAGCGTACGAGCAGTACTTC. Amino acids: CAGLAYEQYF.

The chain recombines TRBV4-3 with TRBJ2-1; 7 nucleotides agree with TRBD1. The CDR3 is made up of 15 amino acids. Looked up from germline, CDR1 is LGHNA and CDR2 is YSLEER. After removal of 1 base from V and 5 bases from J, the junction contained 5 bases not matched to a gene. The CDR3 coding sequence is TGCGCCAGCAGCCAAGGAGGGGGCCAGAACAATGAGCAGTTCTTC. It is translated as CASSQGGGQNNEQFF.

This rearrangement joins TRBV5-8 to TRBJ2-7; D remains unclear. Germline assignment: CDR1 SGHTS and CDR2 YDEGEE. Trimming took off 2 bases at V and 2 bases at J, with 11 bases between the two ends. The CDR3 runs to 14 residues. CDR3 loop: CASSFRVSTYEQYF. The CDR3 bases are TGTGCCAGCAGCTTTCGGGTATCGACCTACGAGCAGTACTTC.

This chain links TRBV7-3 with TRBJ2-1, with a weak D call TRBD2 (5 bases). The length of the CDR3 is 15 residues. Trimming shortened V by 5 bases and J by 2 bases, and 13 bases separated the two germline ends. Per the germline V gene, CDR1 is SGHTA and CDR2 is FQGTGA. Written as DNA, the CDR3 is TGTGCCAGCAGCCCACGGACTGAACCCTACAATGAGCAGTTCTTC. Translated: CASSPRTEPYNEQFF.

The V call is TRBV5-4, the J call TRBJ2-7; possible D gene TRBD2, 5 bases. The CDR3 spans 13 residues. With 2 bases removed from V and 3 bases from J, the gap between germline ends came to 9 bases. The V gene's germline CDR1 is SGHNT and CDR2 YYREEE (reference sequence). This CDR3 reads CASSFGNFYEQYF. CDR3 DNA: TGTGCCAGCAGCTTCGGGAACTTCTACGAGCAGTACTTC.

This rearrangement joins TRBV2 to TRBJ2-7; 8 bases are a match to TRBD2. The CDR3 sequence is 16 residues long. Germline trimming cut 5 bases from V and 4 bases from J; bases unmatched to any gene: 13. From germline, CDR1 is SNHLY and CDR2 FYNNEI. CDR3 sequence (DNA): TGTGCCAGCAGTCCTGACTCCGGGACTAGGAGGTACGAGCAGTACTTC. Translating gives CASSPDSGTRRYEQYF. Combining the CDR3 with reference TRBV2 and TRBJ2-7 gives the whole variable domain EPEVTQTPSHQVTQMGQEVILRCVPISNHLYFYWYRQILGQKVEFLVSFYNNEISEKSEIFDDQFSVERPDGSNFTLKIRSTKLEDSAMYFCASSPDSGTRRYEQYFGPGTRLTVT.

This clone has a handful of counts. The chain joins TRBV6-1 to TRBJ1-5, with D unresolved. Trimming removed 6 bases at V and 0 bases at J, with 9 bases between. Germline CDR1 MNHNS, CDR2 SASEGT. The CDR3 runs 14 residues. CDR3 sequence: CASSEGYSNQPQHF. Written as DNA, the CDR3 is TGTGCCAGCAGCGAGGGATATAGCAATCAGCCCCAGCATTTT.

This chain links TRBV7-2 with TRBJ1-2, with 12 bases aligning to TRBD1. This CDR3 comprises 17 residues. Per the germline V gene, CDR1 is SGHTA and CDR2 is FQGNSA. With 4 bases clipped from V and 2 bases from J, the junction kept 8 bases outside the gene matches. CDR3 residues: CASSSPGQGALNYGYTF. The CDR3 nucleotides read TGTGCCAGCAGCTCGCCGGGACAGGGGGCTTTAAACTATGGCTACACCTTC. The full variable domain, its missing parts supplied by reference TRBV7-2 and TRBJ1-2, is GAGVSQSPSNKVTEKGKDVELRCDPISGHTALYWYRQSLGQGLEFLIYFQGNSAPDKSGLPSDRFSAERTGGSVSTLTIQRTQQEDSAVYLCASSSPGQGALNYGYTFGSGTRLTVV.

The chain is built from TRBV7-9 and TRBJ2-2, with D perhaps matching TRBD2 (6 bases). The CDR3 totals 13 residues. The V end was cut by 10 bases, the J end by 1 base, with 10 bases between. Per the germline V gene, CDR1 is SEHNR and CDR2 is FQNEAQ (reference sequence). Here the CDR3 reads CANLGGNTGELFF. The CDR3 bases are TGTGCCAACCTCGGGGGGAACACCGGGGAGCTGTTTTTT.

This clone was found once. The chain uses TRBV19 and TRBJ1-1; 7 bases agree with TRBD1. The CDR3 has 14 residues. J lost 5 bases, V lost 4 bases, and 7 bases had no gene match. Germline V gene data show CDR1 as LNHDA and CDR2 as SQIVND (reference sequence). Here the CDR3 reads CASSTRQGLTEAFF. DNA of the CDR3: TGTGCCAGTAGTACCCGACAGGGATTGACTGAAGCTTTCTTT.

V usage is TRBV7-6 and J usage is TRBJ1-6, with no clear D. The CDR3 loop spans 13 amino acids. The V end lost 4 bases, the J end lost 8 bases, and 9 bases lay between the germline ends. The germline V gene has CDR1 SGHVS and CDR2 FNYEAQ. The CDR3 region has the DNA TGTGCCAGCAGCTCCAGCGTTCATTCACCCCTCCACTTT. Residues: CASSSSVHSPLHF. The full variable domain, its missing parts supplied by reference TRBV7-6 and TRBJ1-6, is GAGVSQSPRYKVTKRGQDVALRCDPISGHVSLYWYRQALGQGPEFLTYFNYEAQQDKSGLPNDRFSAERPEGSISTLTIQRTEQRDSAMYRCASSSSVHSPLHFGNGTRLTVT.

This sequence joins TRBV2 and TRBJ2-1; TRBD2 agrees at 9 bases. Germline loops: CDR1 SNHLY, CDR2 FYNNEI. The CDR3 has 14 residues. V shed 4 bases, J shed 4 bases, and the junction held 2 bases outside the gene matches. The CDR3 coding sequence is TGTGCCAGCAGTGCCCTAGCGGGGTACAATGAGCAGTTCTTC. Its translation: CASSALAGYNEQFF.

The chain carries TRBV27 and TRBJ2-1; 8 bases match TRBD2. CDR3 size: 17 residues. The V segment lost 10 bases and the J segment 7 bases; nucleotides outside the gene matches: 21. The V gene's germline CDR1 is MNHEY and CDR2 SMNVEV (reference sequence). DNA for the CDR3: TGTGCCATCGCCCCGAACACCGGGACTAGGAGTTGGAATGAGCAGTTCTTC. This gives the protein CAIAPNTGTRSWNEQFF.